Sequencing of this T cell receptor (beta chain) was carried out in a study of CD8 T cells in ankylosing spondylitis. Study findings and constraints: Typical of ankylosing spondylitis blood, it appeared, was a TCR beta motif of roughly eight highly homologous variants. Reports say disease-linked clones showed up significantly more in matched ankylosing spondylitis synovial fluid. Relatively rare in peripheral blood, disease-linked clones were also CD8+.

5'-RACE, quantitative and with molecular barcodes, yielded the TCR beta libraries. Each CDR3 protein is one row after TCRdb ran MiXCR on the 5' RACE reads. The sample has fewer than 250,000 distinct CDR3 sequences; about 11% are singletons. About this clonotype itself: Its target is unknown.

Losses at the gene ends were 5 bases for V and 5 bases for J; bases not matched to a gene: 8. This CDR3 spans 15 amino acids. Germline values: CDR1 DFQATT, CDR2 SNEGSKA (reference sequence). The sequencing sample was made of blood, either unsorted or a sorted T cell fraction (not recorded which). The TCR sequence derives from a male donor with ankylosing spondylitis or in good health (not recorded which). The gene calls are TRBV20-1 and TRBJ2-5, with 13 nucleotides matching TRBD2. CDR3 coding DNA: TGCAGTGCTTCGTGGACTAGCGGGGGTGGCGAGACCCAGTACTTC. Its translation is CSASWTSGGGETQYF.